This T cell receptor (beta chain) is from a study of human T cells and chemical hapten exposure. The overall study: Cases of alopecia areata, totalis or universalis occurred in a predominantly female patient group. From small differences in pooled library volume came most of the variation in per-sample TCR yields.

Individual cDNA molecules each carried unique molecular identifiers attached by the library. TCRdb re-called the reads with MiXCR, one entry per CDR3 protein. The data show some 300 distinct CDR3 sequences, about half seen once. Study-wide results and caveats: After DPC sensitization, TCRs above 1 in 1000 frequency showed no change. Significantly more large CDR3 similarity clusters were formed by expanded TCRs than by controls.

The V gene lost 0 bases and the J gene lost 0 bases, with 2 bases spanning the gap. The CDR3 extends over 13 amino acids. The germline CDR1 and CDR2 sequences are SEHNR and FQNEAQ (reference sequence). About this clonotype itself: Antigen unknown.

Documented treatment: therapeutic diphenylcyclopropenone sensitization with weekly scalp DPC. The sample was whole blood, taken before DPC sensitization or 2, 6, or about 24 weeks after (not recorded which). The sequence derives from an adult with alopecia areata. Some clones in this sample may be carry-over from other donors' samples. This table probably holds off-target reads from a library built for another chain. The chain links TRBV7-9 to TRBJ1-1; D not resolved. The CDR3 region is CASSLALNTEAFF. The CDR3 nucleotides read TGTGCCAGCAGCTTAGCTTTGAACACTGAAGCTTTCTTT.